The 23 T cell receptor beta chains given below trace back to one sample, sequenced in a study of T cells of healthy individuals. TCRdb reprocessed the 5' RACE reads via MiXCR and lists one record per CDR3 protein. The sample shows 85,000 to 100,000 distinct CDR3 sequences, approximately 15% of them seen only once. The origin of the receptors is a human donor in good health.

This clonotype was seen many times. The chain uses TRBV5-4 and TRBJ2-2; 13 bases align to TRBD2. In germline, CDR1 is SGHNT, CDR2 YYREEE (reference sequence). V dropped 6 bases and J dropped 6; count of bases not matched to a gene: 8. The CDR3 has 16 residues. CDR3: CASTPGTSGRAGELFF. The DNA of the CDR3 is TGTGCCAGCACCCCCGGTACTAGCGGGAGGGCCGGGGAGCTGTTTTTT.

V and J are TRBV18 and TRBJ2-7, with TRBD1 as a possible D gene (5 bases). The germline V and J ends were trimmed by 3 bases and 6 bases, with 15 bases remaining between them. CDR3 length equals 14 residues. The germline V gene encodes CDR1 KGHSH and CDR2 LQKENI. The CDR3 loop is CASSPRQGGSEQYF. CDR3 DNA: TGTGCCAGCTCACCGCGCCAGGGCGGTAGCGAGCAGTACTTC.

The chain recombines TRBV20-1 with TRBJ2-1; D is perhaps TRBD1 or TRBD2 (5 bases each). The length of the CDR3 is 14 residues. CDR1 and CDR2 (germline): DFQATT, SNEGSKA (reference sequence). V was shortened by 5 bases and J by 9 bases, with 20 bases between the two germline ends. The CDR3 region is CSAPDWTGASEQFF. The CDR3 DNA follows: TGCAGTGCTCCTGATTGGACCGGGGCGAGTGAGCAGTTCTTC.

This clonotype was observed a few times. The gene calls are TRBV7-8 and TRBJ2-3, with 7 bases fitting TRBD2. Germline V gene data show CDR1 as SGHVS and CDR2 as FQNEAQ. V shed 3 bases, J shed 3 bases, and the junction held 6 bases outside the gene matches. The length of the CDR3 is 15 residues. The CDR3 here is CASSFRGDPTDTQYF. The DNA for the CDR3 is TGTGCCAGCAGCTTTCGGGGGGATCCTACAGATACGCAGTATTTT.

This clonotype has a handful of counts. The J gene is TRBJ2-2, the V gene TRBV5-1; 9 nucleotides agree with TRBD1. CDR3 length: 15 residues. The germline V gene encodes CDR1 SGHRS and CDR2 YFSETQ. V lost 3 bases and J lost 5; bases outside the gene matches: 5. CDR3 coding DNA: TGCGCCAGCAGCTCCGGGACAGGGATTACCGGGGAGCTGTTTTTT. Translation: CASSSGTGITGELFF.

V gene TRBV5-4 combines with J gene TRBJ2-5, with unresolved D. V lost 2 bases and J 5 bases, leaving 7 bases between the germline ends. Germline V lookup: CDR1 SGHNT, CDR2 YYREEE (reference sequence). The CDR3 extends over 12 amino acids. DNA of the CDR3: TGTGCCAGCAGCTTCCACGAGGAGACCCAGTACTTC. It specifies CASSFHEETQYF.

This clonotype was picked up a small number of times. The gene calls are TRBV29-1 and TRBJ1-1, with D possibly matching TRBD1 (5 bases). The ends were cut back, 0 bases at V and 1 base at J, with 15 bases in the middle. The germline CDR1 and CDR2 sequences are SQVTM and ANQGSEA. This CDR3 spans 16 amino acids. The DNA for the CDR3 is TGCAGCGTTGAAGAACTAAGGGGCTTCGGGAACACTGAAGCTTTCTTT. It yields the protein CSVEELRGFGNTEAFF.

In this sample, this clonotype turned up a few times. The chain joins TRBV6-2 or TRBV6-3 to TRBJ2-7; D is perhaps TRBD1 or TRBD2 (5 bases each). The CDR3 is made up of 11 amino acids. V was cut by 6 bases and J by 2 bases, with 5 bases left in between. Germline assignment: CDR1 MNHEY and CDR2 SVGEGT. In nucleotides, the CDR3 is TGTGCCAGCAGGGGGGCCTACGAGCAGTACTTC. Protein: CASRGAYEQYF.

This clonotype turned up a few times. The CDR3 sequence is CASSLAPPRGYSYNEQFF. The CDR3 DNA reads TGTGCCAGCAGCTTAGCGCCCCCAAGGGGTTACTCCTACAATGAGCAGTTCTTC. The rearrangement joins TRBV7-9 to TRBJ2-1; D is possibly TRBD1 (5 bases). Germline V lookup: CDR1 SEHNR, CDR2 FQNEAQ (reference sequence). The CDR3 sequence is 18 residues long. V was shortened by 0 bases and J by 0 bases, with 15 bases between the two germline ends.

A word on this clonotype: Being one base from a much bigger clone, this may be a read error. This CDR3 is CSARGGGDSNQPQHF. The DNA of the CDR3 is TGCAGTGCTAGAGGTGGCGGGGATAGCAATCAGCCCCAGCATTTT. J is TRBJ1-5 and V is TRBV20-1; the D is unclear. The CDR3 covers 15 residues. V was clipped by 1 base and J by 0 bases, with 10 bases between them. Germline values: CDR1 DFQATT, CDR2 SNEGSKA (reference sequence).

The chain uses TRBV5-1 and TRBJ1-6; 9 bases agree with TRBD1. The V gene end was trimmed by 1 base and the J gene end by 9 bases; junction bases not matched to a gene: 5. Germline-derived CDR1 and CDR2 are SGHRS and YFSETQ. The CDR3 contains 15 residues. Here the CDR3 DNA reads TGCGCCAGCAGCTTGACGGGACAGGGTATTTCACCCCTCCACTTT. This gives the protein CASSLTGQGISPLHF.

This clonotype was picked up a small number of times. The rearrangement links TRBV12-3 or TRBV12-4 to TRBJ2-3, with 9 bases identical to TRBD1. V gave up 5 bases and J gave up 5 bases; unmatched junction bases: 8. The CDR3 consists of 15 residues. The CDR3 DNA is TGTGCCAGCAGTCCCCCGGGACAGGGACTAGATACGCAGTATTTT. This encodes CASSPPGQGLDTQYF.

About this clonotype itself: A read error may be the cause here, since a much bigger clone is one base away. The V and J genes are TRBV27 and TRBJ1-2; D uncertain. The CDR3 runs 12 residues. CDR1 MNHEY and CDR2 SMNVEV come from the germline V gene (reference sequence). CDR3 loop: CASSPYNYGYNF. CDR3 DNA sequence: TGTGCCAGCAGTCCATACAACTATGGCTACAACTTC.

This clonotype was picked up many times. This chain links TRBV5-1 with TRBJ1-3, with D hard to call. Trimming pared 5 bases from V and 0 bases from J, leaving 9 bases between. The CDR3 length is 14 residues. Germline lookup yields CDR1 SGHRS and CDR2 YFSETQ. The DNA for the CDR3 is TGCGCCAGCAGTTTATCTACCTCTGGAAACACCATATATTTT. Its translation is CASSLSTSGNTIYF.

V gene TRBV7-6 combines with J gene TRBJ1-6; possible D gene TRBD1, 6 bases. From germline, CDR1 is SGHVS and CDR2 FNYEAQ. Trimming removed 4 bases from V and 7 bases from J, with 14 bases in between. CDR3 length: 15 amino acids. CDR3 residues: CASSYSGQWNSPLHF. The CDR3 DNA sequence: TGTGCCAGCAGCTACTCGGGACAATGGAATTCACCCCTCCACTTT.

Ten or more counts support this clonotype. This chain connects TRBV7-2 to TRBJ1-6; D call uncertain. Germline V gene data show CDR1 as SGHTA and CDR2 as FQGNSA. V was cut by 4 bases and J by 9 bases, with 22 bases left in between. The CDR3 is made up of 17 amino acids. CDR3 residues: CASSSDLERGKISPLHF. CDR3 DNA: TGTGCCAGCAGCTCCGACCTGGAAAGAGGCAAAATTTCACCCCTCCACTTT.

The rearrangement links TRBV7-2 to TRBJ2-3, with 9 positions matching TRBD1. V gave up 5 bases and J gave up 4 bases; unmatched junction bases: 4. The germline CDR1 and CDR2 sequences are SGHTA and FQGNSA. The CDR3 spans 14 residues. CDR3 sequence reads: CASSPDRGSDTQYF. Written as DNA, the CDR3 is TGTGCCAGCAGCCCGGACAGGGGATCAGATACGCAGTATTTT.

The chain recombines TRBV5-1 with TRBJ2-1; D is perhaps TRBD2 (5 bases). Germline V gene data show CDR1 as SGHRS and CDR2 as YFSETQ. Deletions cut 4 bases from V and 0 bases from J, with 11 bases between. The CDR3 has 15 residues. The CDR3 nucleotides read TGCGCCAGCAGCCGCGGGCAAACCTCCTACAATGAGCAGTTCTTC. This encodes CASSRGQTSYNEQFF.

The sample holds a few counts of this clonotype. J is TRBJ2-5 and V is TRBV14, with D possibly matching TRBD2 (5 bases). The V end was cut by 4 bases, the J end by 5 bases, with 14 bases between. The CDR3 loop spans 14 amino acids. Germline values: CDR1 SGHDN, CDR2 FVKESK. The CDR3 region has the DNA TGTGCCAGCAGCCCAGCTAGCCTGAGGGAGACCCAGTACTTC. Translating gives CASSPASLRETQYF.

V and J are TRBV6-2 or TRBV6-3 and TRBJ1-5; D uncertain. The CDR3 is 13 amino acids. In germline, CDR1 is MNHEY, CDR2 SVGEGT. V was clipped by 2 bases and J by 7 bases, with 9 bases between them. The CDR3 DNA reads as TGTGCCAGCAGTTACCTGAGGGAACAGCCCCAGCATTTT. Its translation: CASSYLREQPQHF.

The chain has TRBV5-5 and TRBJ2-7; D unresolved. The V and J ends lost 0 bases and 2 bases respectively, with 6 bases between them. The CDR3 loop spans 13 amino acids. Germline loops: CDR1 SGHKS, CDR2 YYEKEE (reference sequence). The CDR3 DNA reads TGTGCCAGCAGCTTGGAGGCCGCCTACGAGCAGTACTTC. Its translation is CASSLEAAYEQYF.

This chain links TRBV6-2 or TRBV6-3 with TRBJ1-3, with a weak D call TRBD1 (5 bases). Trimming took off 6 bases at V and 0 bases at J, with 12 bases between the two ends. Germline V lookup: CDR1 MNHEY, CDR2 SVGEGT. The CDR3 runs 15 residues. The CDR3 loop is CASRTAAVSGNTIYF. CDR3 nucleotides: TGTGCCAGCAGGACAGCGGCGGTCTCTGGAAACACCATATATTTT.

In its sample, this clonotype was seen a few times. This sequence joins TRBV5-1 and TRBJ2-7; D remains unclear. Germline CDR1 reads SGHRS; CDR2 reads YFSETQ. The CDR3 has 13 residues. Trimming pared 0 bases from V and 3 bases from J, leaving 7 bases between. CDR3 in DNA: TGCGCCAGCAGCTTGGGCAGAAACTACGAGCAGTACTTC. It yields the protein CASSLGRNYEQYF. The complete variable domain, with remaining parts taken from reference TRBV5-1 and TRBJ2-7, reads KAGVTQTPRYLIKTRGQQVTLSCSPISGHRSVSWYQQTPGQGLQFLFEYFSETQRNKGNFPGRFSGRQFSNSRSEMNVSTLELGDSALYLCASSLGRNYEQYFGPGTRLTVT.